Listed here are 28 T cell receptor delta chains from one sample, sequenced in a study of delta chain sequences of gamma delta T cells. TCRdb used CATT to re-call clones from the PCR reads. The table lists 3,000 to 4,000 delta-chain clones, approximately 60% of them singletons. The specimen sequenced was a tumor sample. The receptors come from a human donor with breast cancer.

For this clone: A junction end diverges from the germline sequence, so it may reflect a read error. The CDR3 reads CSCDTVDHGAKLIF. For the CDR3, the DNA is TGTTCCTGTGACACCGTTGATCACGGAGCTAAACTCATCTTT. V gene TRDV2 combines with J gene TRDJ1; D gene uncertain. Per the germline V gene, CDR1 is GEAIGNYY and CDR2 is EKD. The CDR3 runs to 14 residues.

This clone was seen only a few times. The amino acid sequence in TCRdb belongs to a much larger clone and departs from this DNA's translation at residue 13, likely a sequencing read error; the sequence shown is translated from the DNA. V usage is TRDV2 and J usage is TRDJ1; possible D gene TRDD3, 6 bases. CDR1 is GEAIGNYY and CDR2 is EKD in the germline V gene. The CDR3 is made up of 16 amino acids. Here the CDR3 reads CACDPLGGTDTDILIF. In nucleotides, the CDR3 is TGTGCCTGTGACCCACTCGGGGGGACAGACACCGATATACTCATCTTT.

As for this clone: The mismatch at residue 11 between this DNA's translation and the TCRdb protein of a much larger clone likely reflects a read error; the protein shown is translated from the DNA. V and J are TRDV2 and TRDJ1; TRDD3 agrees at 10 bases. The V and J ends lost 0 bases and 1 base, in that order; junction bases with no gene match: 10. CDR3 size: 18 residues. In germline, CDR1 is GEAIGNYY, CDR2 EKD. As DNA, the CDR3 is TGTGCCTGTGACACCGTCCGTGGGGGATACCCCCCCACCGATAAACTCATCTTT. Its protein is CACDTVRGGYPPTDKLIF.

By its share, this clone is medium-sized. TCRdb assigns this DNA the protein of a much larger clone, which departs from its translation at residue 11; this likely reflects a read error, and the protein shown comes from translating the DNA. The rearrangement joins TRDV2 to TRDJ1; no definite D call. The germline gives CDR1 GEAIGNYY, CDR2 EKD. The CDR3 has 20 residues. V shed 0 bases and J shed 0 bases, with 25 bases lying between them. The CDR3 DNA is TGTGCCTGTGACACCGTGTCAAGGGAGGGGTACCGACCTTACACCGATAAACTCATCTTT. Its translation: CACDTVSREGYRPYTDKLIF.

A note on this clone: TCRdb attributes to this sequence the protein of a much larger clone, which differs from the DNA translation at residues 2 and 3; a read error is likely, and the protein displayed is translated from the DNA. V is TRDV2 and J is TRDJ3; D gene unclear. The CDR3 covers 16 residues. The germline V gene has CDR1 GEAIGNYY and CDR2 EKD. The CDR3 DNA reads TGTTCCTTTGACTCATCTACCTCCTGGGACACCCGACAGATGTTTTTC. Amino acid sequence: CSFDSSTSWDTRQMFF.

This clone is classed as medium-sized. A far more abundant clone sits one base away, making this likely a read error. The sample has other DNA sequences that encode this CDR3 too. The chain links TRDV2 to TRDJ1, with D perhaps matching TRDD3 (6 bases). The ends were cut back, 4 bases at V and 0 bases at J, with 29 bases in the middle. The CDR3 is 20 residues long. Looked up from germline, CDR1 is GEAIGNYY and CDR2 is EKD. In DNA, the CDR3 is TGTGCCTGTGATACCGTGTCAAGGGAGGGGGACCGACCTTACACCGATAAACTCATCTTT. Amino acid sequence: CACDTVSREGDRPYTDKLIF.

For this clone: This DNA's translation differs at residue 10 from TCRdb's protein, which comes from a much larger clone; a read error is likely, and the protein shown is translated from the DNA. The chain links TRDV2 to TRDJ1; 9 bases match TRDD3. The length of the CDR3 is 16 residues. V lost 4 bases to trimming and J lost 0 bases; unmatched junction nucleotides: 8. CDR1 is GEAIGNYY, CDR2 EKD, per germline. The CDR3 DNA sequence: TGTGCCTGTGATCCACTGGGGGACCCGCACACCGATAAACTCATCTTT. Amino acids: CACDPLGDPHTDKLIF.

This clone was seen a single time. The junction departs from germline at one end; a sequencing error may be responsible. V usage is TRDV1 and J usage is TRDJ1, with 9 bases that match TRDD3. CDR1 is TSWWSYY and CDR2 is QGS in the germline V gene. This CDR3 contains 18 residues. The CDR3 sequence: CALEEGVSLGDYTDKLIF. The CDR3 coding sequence is TGTGCTCTTGAGGAAGGAGTGTCACTGGGGGACTACACCGATAAACTCATCTTT.

Relative to its sample, this clone is medium-sized. Translating this DNA gives a protein that differs at residue 16 from the TCRdb one, which belongs to a much larger clone; a read error is likely, and the protein shown is this translation. This chain joins TRDV2 and TRDJ1, with D maybe TRDD3 (6 bases). The germline V gene has CDR1 GEAIGNYY and CDR2 EKD. The CDR3 is 20 amino acids. Here the CDR3 reads CACDTVSREGDRPYTVKLIF. The CDR3 DNA is TGTGCCTGTGACACCGTGTCAAGGGAGGGGGACCGACCTTACACCGTTAAACTCATCTTT.

Remarks on this clone: One end of the junction varies from germline; a read error may be responsible. The genes are TRDV1 and TRDJ1; no firm D call. In germline, CDR1 is TSWWSYY, CDR2 QGS. The CDR3 runs to 18 residues. CDR3 sequence (DNA): TGTGCTATTGGGACCCGTCCCAACGGGTGGAGACGGACTGATAAACTCATCTTT. This translates into CAIGTRPNGWRRTDKLIF.

Only one count was recorded for this clone. The junction does not match germline at one end; this may be a read error. The chain is built from TRDV2 and TRDJ1; D unclear. The CDR3 covers 20 residues. Per the germline V gene, CDR1 is GEAIGNYY and CDR2 is EKD. The CDR3 loop reads CSCVTVSREVDSPYTDKLIF. The DNA of the CDR3 is TGTTCCTGTGTCACCGTGTCAAGGGAGGTAGACTCACCTTACACCGATAAACTCATCTTT.

This clone is medium-sized within its sample. TCRdb's entry gives the protein of a much larger clone, which mismatches this DNA's translation at residue 8, likely from a read error; the protein reported here is translated from the DNA. The V call is TRDV2, the J call TRDJ1; tentatively, D is TRDD3 (5 bases). Between the trimmed V and J ends, which lost 3 bases and 0 bases, there was a span of 13 bases. From germline, CDR1 is GEAIGNYY and CDR2 EKD. The CDR3 runs to 15 residues. The CDR3 DNA reads as TGTGCCTGTGACCCAGTGGGGAAGGACACCGATAAACTCATCTTT. Protein: CACDPVGKDTDKLIF.

The chain recombines TRDV2 with TRDJ1; no firm D call. This CDR3 contains 20 residues. Germline values: CDR1 GEAIGNYY, CDR2 EKD. The V end lost 0 bases, the J end lost 11 bases, and 36 bases lay between the germline ends. Here the CDR3 DNA reads TGTGCCTGTGACACCGTGTCAAGGGAGGGTAACCGACATTACACCGATTATCTCATCTTT. Amino acid sequence: CACDTVSREGNRHYTDYLIF.

This clone has only a few counts. TCRdb's entry gives the protein of a much larger clone, which mismatches this DNA's translation at residue 2, likely from a read error; the protein reported here is translated from the DNA. The chain has TRDV2 and TRDJ1, with TRDD3 as a possible D gene (6 bases). The length of the CDR3 is 15 residues. Germline V gene sequence: CDR1 GEAIGNYY, CDR2 EKD. The DNA for the CDR3 is TGTTCCTGTGACACCGTTGGGGGTCCTCCCGATAAACTCATCTTT. It codes for CSCDTVGGPPDKLIF.

Points on this clone: At one end the junction does not follow the germline gene, possibly because of a read error. The chain uses TRDV2 and TRDJ3; D gene uncertain. Germline CDR1 GEAIGNYY, CDR2 EKD. This CDR3 has 18 amino acids. The CDR3 nucleotides are TGTGCCTGCGACATTCTTGGCGGTGCATTTTTGGTCACCCTACAGATGTTTTTC. Residues: CACDILGGAFLVTLQMFF.

V is TRDV2 and J is TRDJ1; 13 bases are a match to TRDD3. Unmatched junction bases numbered 19, after V lost 4 bases and J lost 0 bases. Germline CDR1 and CDR2: GEAIGNYY and EKD. The CDR3 has 21 amino acids. The CDR3 bases are TGTGCCTGTGAGCACCTAGAAGAAATTACTGGGGGATACGAGGACACCGATAAACTCATCTTT. Its translation: CACEHLEEITGGYEDTDKLIF.

This chain uses TRDV2 with TRDJ1, with D perhaps matching TRDD3 (6 bases). V lost 0 bases and J 4 bases, leaving 23 bases between the germline ends. CDR1 is GEAIGNYY and CDR2 is EKD in the germline V gene. The CDR3 totals 18 residues. This chain's CDR3 is CACDTVGVLGDRGDKLIF. The CDR3, as DNA: TGTGCCTGTGACACCGTGGGGGTACTGGGAGATCGGGGCGATAAACTCATCTTT.

This clone is classed as medium-sized. Translating this DNA gives a protein that differs at residue 3 from the TCRdb one, which belongs to a much larger clone; a read error is likely, and the protein shown is this translation. The rearrangement links TRDV2 to TRDJ1; 7 bases line up with TRDD3. The CDR3 has 15 residues. The V gene's germline CDR1 is GEAIGNYY and CDR2 EKD. The CDR3, as DNA: TGTGCCTTTGACGAAGTCACTGGGGATAAAGGGAAACTCATCTTT. It encodes CAFDEVTGDKGKLIF.

The chain employs TRDV2 and TRDJ1; no definite D call. V lost 3 bases to trimming and J lost 0 bases, with 28 bases between them. The germline gives CDR1 GEAIGNYY, CDR2 EKD. CDR3 length equals 20 residues. CDR3 bases: TGTGCCTGTGACTGCGAGTCAAGGGAGGGAGACGGACATTACACCGATAAACTCATCTTT. Protein product: CACDCESREGDGHYTDKLIF.

A word on this clone: A far larger clone lies a single base away; this is likely a read error. The sample contains more than one DNA sequence encoding this CDR3. V usage is TRDV2 and J usage is TRDJ1, with 8 bases matching TRDD3. The germline V gene encodes CDR1 GEAIGNYY and CDR2 EKD. The CDR3 length is 14 residues. The CDR3 here is CACDRLGGTDKLIF. The DNA of the CDR3 is TGTGCCTGTGATCGACTGGGGGGCACCGATAAGCTCATCTTT.

This clone was seen only a few times. The protein TCRdb gives is from a much larger clone and does not agree with this DNA's translation at residue 13, likely a read error; the protein shown here comes from the DNA. This specimen includes other DNA sequences encoding the same CDR3. V usage is TRDV3 and J usage is TRDJ1; D is possibly TRDD2 or TRDD3 (5 bases each). Trimming took off 3 bases at V and 1 base at J, with 30 bases between the two ends. This CDR3 spans 19 amino acids. Germline V lookup: CDR1 TVYSNPD, CDR2 GDNSRS (reference sequence). The CDR3 loop is CALPVPSTWGKQCTDKLIF. The CDR3 bases are TGTGCCTTGCCCGTCCCTTCAACTTGGGGAAAACAGTGCACCGATAAACTCATCTTT.

V gene TRDV2 was called; the J gene was not; the table's D call, TRDD3, has no DNA check behind it. The germline CDR1 and CDR2 sequences are GEAIGNYY and EKD. This CDR3 region has 15 residues. Here the CDR3 reads CACDTVSCGGDRLFF. In nucleotides, the CDR3 is TGTGCCTGTGACACCGTCTCATGCGGGGGGGATAGACTTTTCTTT.

The V call is TRDV2, the J call TRDJ1; D not resolved. The CDR3 spans 15 residues. Per the germline V gene, CDR1 is GEAIGNYY and CDR2 is EKD. V lost 3 bases to trimming and J lost 11 bases, with 24 bases between them. CDR3 loop: CACDPVRVDSDSLIF. CDR3 coding DNA: TGTGCCTGTGACCCAGTGAGGGTGGACAGCGATAGCCTCATCTTT.

This chain joins TRDV2 and TRDJ1; possibly TRDD3 for D (5 bases). CDR3 size: 12 residues. CDR1 and CDR2 (germline): GEAIGNYY, EKD. The CDR3 spells CARLWGTDKLIF. As DNA, the CDR3 is TGTGCTCGACTGTGGGGCACCGATAAACTCATCTTT.

On this clone itself: At one end the junction does not follow the germline gene, possibly because of a read error. This chain's CDR3 is CACDRLGGTDKIIF. The CDR3 nucleotides read TGTGCCTGTGATAGACTGGGGGGGACAGATAAAATCATATTT. The chain employs TRDV2 and TRDJ1, with 8 bases fitting TRDD3. This CDR3 comprises 14 residues. Germline CDR1 GEAIGNYY, CDR2 EKD.

Of note for this clone: At one end, the junction sequence differs from germline, possibly due to a read error. V is TRDV1 and J is TRDJ1; 8 bases map to TRDD3. The CDR3 runs 19 residues. Germline lookup yields CDR1 TSWWSYY and CDR2 QGS. The CDR3 DNA reads as TGTGCTCTTGGGGGACTACGATACGGAATATGGGGATACACCGAAAAAATCATATTT. Translation: CALGGLRYGIWGYTEKIIF.

The table lists this clone with a few counts. The protein recorded in TCRdb matches a much larger clone and deviates from this DNA's translation at residue 11, suggesting a read error; the protein here is obtained by translating the DNA. The rearrangement joins TRDV2 to TRDJ1, with 8 bases matching TRDD3. Per the germline V gene, CDR1 is GEAIGNYY and CDR2 is EKD. Trimming took 2 bases from V and 3 from J; bases not matched to a gene: 10. The CDR3 loop spans 16 amino acids. The CDR3 DNA sequence: TGTGCCTGTGACAACCTGGGGGAGGAAAGCGCCGATAAACTCATCTTT. Its translation is CACDNLGEESADKLIF.

This chain uses TRDV2 with TRDJ1, with 8 positions matching TRDD3. V shed 3 bases, J shed 0 bases, and the junction held 23 bases outside the gene matches. Per germline, CDR1 GEAIGNYY and CDR2 EKD. The CDR3 length is 21 residues. The CDR3 reads CACDRVGSGGLAPQYTDKLIF. CDR3 nucleotide sequence: TGTGCCTGTGACCGAGTGGGTAGTGGGGGATTAGCGCCTCAATACACCGATAAACTCATCTTT.